The rows below give T cell receptor beta chains drawn from one sample of a study of blood T cells in healthy people across ages. Each CDR3 protein is one row after TCRdb ran MiXCR on the 5' RACE reads. Of approximately 690,000 distinct CDR3 sequences in the sample, 58% were seen once. Sequencing used blood. These receptors all come from a man aged 60 to 75 in good health. The CDR3 runs from the conserved cysteine through the conserved F or W. Each record gives: V gene, clone size, D gene, J gene, CDR3 DNA, CDR3 protein. D genes are given only for firm matches. Only some rows state a clone size, as once, few, many or a class for expanded clones.

V gene: TRBV5-5; clone size: .; D gene: .; J gene: TRBJ2-7; CDR3 DNA: TGTGCCAGCAGCTTGGCGTGGGGTCAGGGGATCGAGCAGTACTTC; CDR3 protein: CASSLAWGQGIEQYF
V gene: TRBV6-1; clone size: .; D gene: .; J gene: TRBJ2-1; CDR3 DNA: TGTGCCAGCAGTGAAGGGGATCACAATGAGCAGTTCTTC; CDR3 protein: CASSEGDHNEQFF
V gene: TRBV7-9; clone size: .; D gene: TRBD1; J gene: TRBJ1-6; CDR3 DNA: TGTGCCAGCAGCTTCGACAGGGGGCTTAATTCACCCCTCCACTTT; CDR3 protein: CASSFDRGLNSPLHF
V gene: TRBV27; clone size: .; D gene: .; J gene: TRBJ2-7; CDR3 DNA: TGTGCCAGTCGCCGGGGGGACAGGATTTCCTACGAGCAGTACTTC; CDR3 protein: CASRRGDRISYEQYF
V gene: TRBV5-1; clone size: few; D gene: .; J gene: TRBJ2-6; CDR3 DNA: TGCGCCAGCAGCTCCATGACAGTCGCCTCTGGGGCCAACGTCCTGACTTTC; CDR3 protein: CASSSMTVASGANVLTF
V gene: TRBV27; clone size: few; D gene: .; J gene: TRBJ1-2; CDR3 DNA: TGTGCCAGCAGTCTGAGAAAGCAAATCTATGGCTACACCTTC; CDR3 protein: CASSLRKQIYGYTF
V gene: TRBV5-1; clone size: few; D gene: .; J gene: TRBJ2-1; CDR3 DNA: TGCGCCAGCAGCTTGGCCAGCGGCACCAATGAGCAGTTCTTC; CDR3 protein: CASSLASGTNEQFF
V gene: TRBV5-1; clone size: .; D gene: TRBD1; J gene: TRBJ2-7; CDR3 DNA: TGCGCCAGCAGCGCCTGGACAGGTCAGACCTACGAGCAGTACTTC; CDR3 protein: CASSAWTGQTYEQYF
V gene: TRBV7-7; clone size: few; D gene: .; J gene: TRBJ2-5; CDR3 DNA: TGTGCCAGCAGCGAGGACAGCCAAGAGACCCAGTACTTC; CDR3 protein: CASSEDSQETQYF
V gene: TRBV14; clone size: few; D gene: TRBD1; J gene: TRBJ1-2; CDR3 DNA: TGTGCCAGCAGCCAAAACAGGGGAAGGTATGGCTACACCTTC; CDR3 protein: CASSQNRGRYGYTF
V gene: TRBV20-1; clone size: .; D gene: .; J gene: TRBJ2-7; CDR3 DNA: TGCAGTGCTGCACAAGGGTCCTATTCCTACGAGCAGTACTTC; CDR3 protein: CSAAQGSYSYEQYF
V gene: TRBV10-3; clone size: .; D gene: TRBD1; J gene: TRBJ2-5; CDR3 DNA: TGTGCCATCGGTGAGCCGGGACAGGGGGCAGAGACCCAGTACTTC; CDR3 protein: CAIGEPGQGAETQYF
V gene: TRBV11-2; clone size: few; D gene: .; J gene: TRBJ1-6; CDR3 DNA: TGTGCCAGCAGCCAGACGCGGGACGATTCACCCCTCCACTTT; CDR3 protein: CASSQTRDDSPLHF
V gene: TRBV2; clone size: .; D gene: .; J gene: TRBJ2-4; CDR3 DNA: TGTGCCAGCAGACTGACAAAAAACATTCAGTACTTC; CDR3 protein: CASRLTKNIQYF
V gene: TRBV15; clone size: .; D gene: TRBD1; J gene: TRBJ2-1; CDR3 DNA: TGTGCCACCAGCAGAGTAAGGGGACAGGTCATTGATGAGCAGTTCTTC; CDR3 protein: CATSRVRGQVIDEQFF
V gene: TRBV6-5; clone size: .; D gene: TRBD1; J gene: TRBJ1-5; CDR3 DNA: TGTGCCAGCAGTTCCGGGACAGCCAATCAGCCCCAGCATTTT; CDR3 protein: CASSSGTANQPQHF
V gene: TRBV11-3; clone size: .; D gene: TRBD2; J gene: TRBJ2-1; CDR3 DNA: TGTGCCAGCAGCTCTGGGCGACTAGCGGGGGGGTACAATGAGCAGTTCTTC; CDR3 protein: CASSSGRLAGGYNEQFF
V gene: TRBV6-1; clone size: few; D gene: TRBD1; J gene: TRBJ2-7; CDR3 DNA: TGTGCCAGCAGGGGGTTTGGACAGGGTCAGGACGAGCAGTACTTC; CDR3 protein: CASRGFGQGQDEQYF
V gene: TRBV15; clone size: .; D gene: .; J gene: TRBJ2-3; CDR3 DNA: TGTGCCACCAGCAGAGATGGGGTAGATACGCAGTATTTT; CDR3 protein: CATSRDGVDTQYF
V gene: TRBV18; clone size: .; D gene: TRBD2; J gene: TRBJ2-3; CDR3 DNA: TGTGCCAGCTCACGACTAGCGGGGGGATCGGATACGCAGTATTTT; CDR3 protein: CASSRLAGGSDTQYF
V gene: TRBV3-1; clone size: .; D gene: .; J gene: TRBJ1-2; CDR3 DNA: TGTGCCAGCAGCCAAGACGCGGCTAGCTATGGCTACACCTTC; CDR3 protein: CASSQDAASYGYTF
V gene: TRBV6-5; clone size: few; D gene: TRBD1; J gene: TRBJ1-6; CDR3 DNA: TGTGCCAGCAGTTACTCGACAGGGAATTCACCCCTCCACTTT; CDR3 protein: CASSYSTGNSPLHF
V gene: TRBV6-2/TRBV6-3; clone size: .; D gene: .; J gene: TRBJ1-1; CDR3 DNA: TGTGCCAGCCTCCATTATTACAGGGAAAGAAACACTGAAGCTTTCTTT; CDR3 protein: CASLHYYRERNTEAFF
V gene: TRBV28; clone size: .; D gene: TRBD1; J gene: TRBJ2-5; CDR3 DNA: TGTGCCAGCAGTTCCCTCCCAGGGGGGACCCAGTACTTC; CDR3 protein: CASSSLPGGTQYF
V gene: TRBV20-1; clone size: .; D gene: TRBD2; J gene: TRBJ2-1; CDR3 DNA: TGCAGTGCCGGTATATCGACTAGCCCCTCCAATGAGCAGTTCTTC; CDR3 protein: CSAGISTSPSNEQFF
V gene: TRBV6-5; clone size: .; D gene: TRBD2; J gene: TRBJ2-7; CDR3 DNA: TGTGCCAGCAGCTCATTAGCGGGGGCGTCCTACGAGCAGTACTTC; CDR3 protein: CASSSLAGASYEQYF
V gene: TRBV5-1; clone size: .; D gene: TRBD2; J gene: TRBJ2-1; CDR3 DNA: TGCGCCAGCAGCTTGTGGACTAGCGAATACAATGAGCAGTTCTTC; CDR3 protein: CASSLWTSEYNEQFF
V gene: TRBV5-1; clone size: .; D gene: .; J gene: TRBJ1-2; CDR3 DNA: TGCGCCAGCAGCACCTCCGACAGGAGGACTGGCTACACCTTC; CDR3 protein: CASSTSDRRTGYTF
V gene: TRBV6-2/TRBV6-3; clone size: .; D gene: .; J gene: TRBJ2-7; CDR3 DNA: TGTGCCAGCAGTCAGGGACACAAGCAGTACTTC; CDR3 protein: CASSQGHKQYF
V gene: TRBV2; clone size: .; D gene: .; J gene: TRBJ1-2; CDR3 DNA: TGTGCCAGCATGTCAGGGACGTACTATGGCTACACCTTC; CDR3 protein: CASMSGTYYGYTF
V gene: TRBV4-1; clone size: .; D gene: .; J gene: TRBJ1-4; CDR3 DNA: TGCGCCAGCAGCCAAGCAGACAGAGATAATGAAAAACTGTTTTTT; CDR3 protein: CASSQADRDNEKLFF
V gene: TRBV20-1; clone size: .; D gene: TRBD2; J gene: TRBJ2-1; CDR3 DNA: TGCAGTCCCCGGTCTAGCGGGGGGGCGACCCCCTACAATGAGCAGTTCTTC; CDR3 protein: CSPRSSGGATPYNEQFF
V gene: TRBV15; clone size: .; D gene: .; J gene: TRBJ1-5; CDR3 DNA: TGTGCCACCAGCAATAAACAGCCCCAGCATTTT; CDR3 protein: CATSNKQPQHF
V gene: TRBV29-1; clone size: .; D gene: .; J gene: TRBJ2-7; CDR3 DNA: TGCAGCGTTACTGGGGGACAAGCCCTCGAGCAGTACTTC; CDR3 protein: CSVTGGQALEQYF
V gene: TRBV5-1; clone size: few; D gene: .; J gene: TRBJ2-5; CDR3 DNA: TGCGCCAGCGGATCAACAGGGAGCCGGGAGACCCAGTACTTC; CDR3 protein: CASGSTGSRETQYF
V gene: TRBV20-1; clone size: few; D gene: .; J gene: TRBJ2-7; CDR3 DNA: TGCAGTGCTAGCGCACGGGGGAACGAGCAGTACTTC; CDR3 protein: CSASARGNEQYF
V gene: TRBV20-1; clone size: .; D gene: .; J gene: TRBJ1-1; CDR3 DNA: TGCAGTGCTGCCAGACAGGTCACTGAAGCTTTCTTT; CDR3 protein: CSAARQVTEAFF
V gene: TRBV29-1; clone size: .; D gene: .; J gene: TRBJ2-7; CDR3 DNA: TGCAGCGTTGCCTCCCAGGGGCTCGGGACCTACGAGCAGTACTTC; CDR3 protein: CSVASQGLGTYEQYF
V gene: TRBV18; clone size: .; D gene: .; J gene: TRBJ2-5; CDR3 DNA: TGTGCCAGCTCACCACGGAACATACAAGAGACCCAGTACTTC; CDR3 protein: CASSPRNIQETQYF
V gene: TRBV4-2; clone size: .; D gene: .; J gene: TRBJ2-5; CDR3 DNA: TGTGCCAGCAGCCCTGAGGACAGCCCACGGTACAATGAGCAGTACTTC; CDR3 protein: CASSPEDSPRYNEQYF
V gene: TRBV29-1; clone size: .; D gene: TRBD2; J gene: TRBJ2-1; CDR3 DNA: TGCAGCGTTGAAAGGACTAGCGCGAACAATGGGCAGTTCTTC; CDR3 protein: CSVERTSANNGQFF
V gene: TRBV27; clone size: few; D gene: .; J gene: TRBJ2-6; CDR3 DNA: TGTGCCAGCAGCCTCGGGGGACCTGGGGCCAACGTCCTGACTTTC; CDR3 protein: CASSLGGPGANVLTF
V gene: TRBV4-2; clone size: .; D gene: TRBD2; J gene: TRBJ2-5; CDR3 DNA: TGTGCCAGCAGCCAAGAGGCGGCGGGGGGTCTCAAGCAGTACTTC; CDR3 protein: CASSQEAAGGLKQYF
V gene: TRBV9; clone size: .; D gene: .; J gene: TRBJ2-7; CDR3 DNA: TGTGCCAGCAGCGGGGGGCAGGTGGGCTACGAGCAGTACTTC; CDR3 protein: CASSGGQVGYEQYF
V gene: TRBV5-5; clone size: few; D gene: .; J gene: TRBJ1-2; CDR3 DNA: TGTGCCAGCAGCTTGCGCATAAATGACAGGATGGGATTCCGCTATGGCTACACCTTC; CDR3 protein: CASSLRINDRMGFRYGYTF
V gene: TRBV6-5; clone size: .; D gene: .; J gene: TRBJ1-2; CDR3 DNA: TGTGCCAGCTCCCTAGGAGGGGTGGGGAACTATGGCTACACCTTC; CDR3 protein: CASSLGGVGNYGYTF